Listed here are 18 T cell receptor beta chains from one sample, sequenced in a study of chemoradiotherapy in HPV16-positive cancers. Libraries were prepared by immunoSEQ multiplex PCR; TCRdb keeps only in-frame clonotypes and omits some of them. This table holds almost 6,000 clones, 60% to 85% found once. This specimen was collected from a patient who underwent chemoradiotherapy. These receptors came from a human donor with HPV-associated anogenital cancer.

The V call is TRBV5-6, the J call TRBJ2-7, with 10 bases identical to TRBD1. The V segment lost 4 bases and the J segment 4 bases; nucleotides outside the gene matches: 2. The CDR3 has 13 residues. Germline V CDR1 and CDR2: SGHDT, YYEEEE. CDR3 region: CASSRQGAYEQYV. The CDR3 region has the DNA TGTGCCAGCAGCCGACAGGGGGCGTACGAGCAGTACGTC.

The J gene is TRBJ2-7, the V gene TRBV7-2; D may match TRBD1 or TRBD2 (5 bases each). The length of the CDR3 is 14 residues. Germline V gene sequence: CDR1 SGHTA, CDR2 FQGNSA. V lost 1 base to trimming and J lost 2 bases, with 9 bases between them. In nucleotides, the CDR3 is TGTGCCAGCAGCTTAGAGAGGGGAGCCTACGAGCAGTACTTC. This codes for CASSLERGAYEQYF. Full variable domain (outside the CDR3, taken from reference TRBV7-2 and TRBJ2-7): GAGVSQSPSNKVTEKGKDVELRCDPISGHTALYWYRQSLGQGLEFLIYFQGNSAPDKSGLPSDRFSAERTGGSVSTLTIQRTQQEDSAVYLCASSLERGAYEQYFGPGTRLTVT.

This chain links TRBV19 with TRBJ1-2; D gene unclear. Per germline, CDR1 LNHDA and CDR2 SQIVND (reference sequence). V was cut by 5 bases and J by 7 bases, with 20 bases left in between. The CDR3 loop spans 15 amino acids. CDR3 sequence reads: CASSDAYAGKVGYTF. CDR3 sequence (DNA): TGTGCCAGTAGTGATGCGTACGCCGGTAAGGTTGGCTACACCTTC.

The chain uses TRBV11-3 and TRBJ1-1; the D is unclear. Germline V gene sequence: CDR1 SGHNT, CDR2 YENEEA. The CDR3 loop spans 16 amino acids. V lost 7 bases and J 1 base, leaving 19 bases between the germline ends. The CDR3 DNA follows: TGTGCCAGCACCCTCGATGGGAGGGAGGGGAACACTGAAGCTTTCTTT. Its protein product is CASTLDGREGNTEAFF.

This chain links TRBV2 with TRBJ2-1; D tentatively reads TRBD1 or TRBD2 (6 bases each). The CDR3 consists of 16 residues. Per the germline V gene, CDR1 is SNHLY and CDR2 is FYNNEI. Trimming took 6 bases from V and 4 from J, leaving 19 bases between them. The CDR3 here is CASRGGGRQLYNEQFF. For the CDR3, the DNA is TGTGCCAGCAGGGGGGGCGGTCGGCAGCTATACAATGAGCAGTTCTTC. Supplemented by reference TRBV2 and TRBJ2-1, the full variable domain reads EPEVTQTPSHQVTQMGQEVILRCVPISNHLYFYWYRQILGQKVEFLVSFYNNEISEKSEIFDDQFSVERPDGSNFTLKIRSTKLEDSAMYFCASRGGGRQLYNEQFFGPGTRLTVL.

The CDR3 loop reads CASSFQLAGGRGEQFF. As DNA, the CDR3 is TGTGCCAGCAGCTTCCAACTAGCGGGGGGGCGAGGTGAGCAGTTCTTC. The chain carries TRBV11-2 and TRBJ2-1, with 13 nucleotides matching TRBD2. The CDR3 contains 16 residues. Germline V gene lookup returns CDR1 SGHAT and CDR2 FQNNGV. V lost 3 bases and J lost 9; bases outside the gene matches: 8.

The J gene is TRBJ1-3, the V gene TRBV7-8; possible D gene TRBD1, 5 bases. In germline, CDR1 is SGHVS, CDR2 FQNEAQ. Trimming removed 2 bases at V and 3 bases at J, with 8 bases between. The CDR3 has 14 amino acids. The CDR3 region is CASSLRGVGNTIYF. The CDR3 DNA reads TGTGCCAGCAGCTTAAGAGGGGTTGGAAACACCATATATTTT.

The CDR3 nucleotides read TGTGCCAGCAGCTTGACTAGCGGGAGAACCCATGAGCAGTTCTTC. Protein product: CASSLTSGRTHEQFF. The chain carries TRBV7-8 and TRBJ2-1; 12 bases are shared with TRBD2. J lost 8 bases, V lost 3 bases, and 5 bases had no gene match. The CDR3 loop spans 15 amino acids. Looked up from germline, CDR1 is SGHVS and CDR2 is FQNEAQ.

The V call is TRBV19, the J call TRBJ1-1; TRBD1 is a possible D gene (5 bases). Germline CDR1 LNHDA, CDR2 SQIVND (reference sequence). Trimming shortened V by 4 bases and J by 1 base, and 16 bases separated the two germline ends. The CDR3 is 16 residues long. In DNA form, the CDR3 reads TGTGCCAGTAGTAAACCAGGCACCGGGGGGAACACTGAAGCTTTCTTT. It yields the protein CASSKPGTGGNTEAFF.

This chain links TRBV30 with TRBJ2-4; D perhaps matches TRBD1 (6 bases). V was trimmed by 2 bases and J by 3 bases, leaving 14 bases between them. The CDR3 consists of 15 residues. The germline CDR1 and CDR2 sequences are GTSNPN and SVGIG (reference sequence). CDR3 protein: CAWSPGRGGKNIQYF. Written as DNA, the CDR3 is TGTGCCTGGAGTCCGGGCAGGGGCGGCAAAAACATTCAGTACTTC.

This clone was counted a single time. V is TRBV9 and J is TRBJ2-7; D possibly corresponds to TRBD1 (7 bases). This CDR3 region has 15 residues. Germline V CDR1 and CDR2: SGDLS, YYNGEE. V shed 4 bases and J shed 3 bases, with 17 bases lying between them. CDR3 protein: CASSPGRDSYYEQYF. As DNA, the CDR3 is TGTGCCAGCAGCCCAGGGCGGGACAGTTACTACGAGCAGTACTTC. The full variable domain, rest sourced from reference TRBV9 and TRBJ2-7, is DSGVTQTPKHLITATGQRVTLRCSPRSGDLSVYWYQQSLDQGLQFLIQYYNGEERAKGNILERFSAQQFPDLHSELNLSSLELGDSALYFCASSPGRDSYYEQYFGPGTRLTVT.

The genes are TRBV19 and TRBJ2-2; D gene uncertain. Germline lookup yields CDR1 LNHDA and CDR2 SQIVND (reference sequence). V was trimmed by 7 bases and J by 6 bases, leaving 6 bases between them. The CDR3 covers 11 residues. CDR3 protein: CASKAAGELFF. The CDR3 DNA reads TGTGCCAGTAAGGCCGCCGGGGAGCTGTTTTTT.

The CDR3 region has the DNA TGCGCCAGCAGTGAGTCGAGACTACAGTACGAGCAGTACTTC. This codes for CASSESRLQYEQYF. The gene calls are TRBV10-2 and TRBJ2-7; D is possibly TRBD2 (5 bases). The CDR3 is made up of 14 amino acids. Germline V gives CDR1 WSHSY, CDR2 SAAADI. V shed 0 bases and J shed 4 bases, with 10 bases lying between them.

This clone has just one count. V usage is TRBV30 and J usage is TRBJ2-1; 8 bases fit TRBD2. Per germline, CDR1 GTSNPN and CDR2 SVGIG (reference sequence). The CDR3 has 13 amino acids. With 7 bases clipped from V and 5 bases from J, the junction kept 7 bases outside the gene matches. CDR3 in DNA: TGTGCCTCCCGGGCTAGCGGGCACAATGAGCAGTTCTTC. Translating gives CASRASGHNEQFF.

The V call is TRBV13, the J call TRBJ1-1; D might be TRBD1 (6 bases). V was cut by 2 bases and J by 1 base, with 14 bases left in between. CDR3 length equals 16 residues. Looked up from germline, CDR1 is PRHDT and CDR2 is FYEKMQ (reference sequence). CDR3 DNA: TGTGCCAGCAGCTTAAGGGGGTCGGGGAAGAACACTGAAGCTTTCTTT. Amino acid sequence: CASSLRGSGKNTEAFF.

This chain joins TRBV18 and TRBJ2-7; 7 bases map to TRBD2. The CDR3 is made up of 14 amino acids. Per the germline V gene, CDR1 is KGHSH and CDR2 is LQKENI. Trimming at V came to 4 bases and at J to 3 bases, leaving 6 bases not matched to a gene. CDR3 sequence: CASSLRLADYEQYF. The CDR3 DNA reads as TGTGCCAGCTCACTGCGGCTAGCGGACTACGAGCAGTACTTC.

The V call is TRBV10-3, the J call TRBJ2-3; 14 bases match TRBD2. The CDR3 sequence is 17 residues long. V trimming: 3 bases; J trimming: 2 bases; junction bases outside the gene matches: 4. Germline V gives CDR1 ENHRY, CDR2 SYGVKD. CDR3 protein: CAISDPTSGRATDTQYF. As DNA, the CDR3 is TGTGCCATCAGTGACCCGACTAGCGGGAGGGCCACAGATACGCAGTATTTT.

This chain uses TRBV7-9 with TRBJ1-1; D is unresolved. Germline V gene sequence: CDR1 SEHNR, CDR2 FQNEAQ (reference sequence). Trimming stripped 3 bases from V and 0 bases from J, with 8 bases between. This CDR3 is 14 amino acids long. CDR3 nucleotide sequence: TGTGCCAGCAGCTTTACGGGGATGAACACTGAAGCTTTCTTT. Translating gives CASSFTGMNTEAFF.